The 32 T cell receptor beta chains given below trace back to one sample, sequenced in a study of blood T cells in healthy people across ages. It was with a sample-barcoded 5' primer and a J-beta primer mix that a second PCR of about 6 to 11 cycles was run. MiXCR, run by TCRdb on the 5' RACE reads, gives a single entry per CDR3 protein. The profile shows hundreds of thousands of distinct CDR3 sequences, roughly 49% of them singletons. Material for sequencing was blood. The source is a woman in her fifties or sixties in good health.

V usage is TRBV20-1 and J usage is TRBJ2-5, with D maybe TRBD1 (6 bases). Germline values: CDR1 DFQATT, CDR2 SNEGSKA (reference sequence). Trimming took 6 bases from V and 5 from J, leaving 22 bases between them. CDR3 length: 15 amino acids. Written as DNA, the CDR3 is TGCAGTGCCGCCCTCACAGGGCCGTCGGTGGAGACCCAGTACTTC. This encodes CSAALTGPSVETQYF.

The chain couples TRBV20-1 to TRBJ2-5; TRBD2 matches 12 bases. J gave up 5 bases and V 2 bases, and 3 bases lay outside the gene matches. The CDR3 totals 14 residues. Germline assignment: CDR1 DFQATT and CDR2 SNEGSKA (reference sequence). The CDR3 sequence is CSARTSGRSETQYF. Written as DNA, the CDR3 is TGCAGTGCTAGAACTAGCGGGAGGTCTGAGACCCAGTACTTC.

The chain is built from TRBV9 and TRBJ2-5; perhaps TRBD1 as D (5 bases). The CDR3 covers 13 residues. Per the germline V gene, CDR1 is SGDLS and CDR2 is YYNGEE. V shed 0 bases and J shed 11 bases, with 14 bases lying between them. This chain's CDR3 is CASSVAQGDEQYF. CDR3 bases: TGTGCCAGCAGCGTAGCCCAAGGGGATGAGCAGTACTTC.

This clonotype was counted only a few times. J is TRBJ1-1 and V is TRBV28; a weak D match, TRBD1 (5 bases). Germline CDR1 MDHEN, CDR2 SYDVKM. The length of the CDR3 is 13 residues. Between the trimmed V and J ends, which lost 5 bases and 7 bases, there was a span of 14 bases. The CDR3 sequence is CASSDWGLSEAFF. The CDR3 nucleotides read TGTGCCAGCAGTGATTGGGGGTTAAGTGAAGCTTTCTTT.

V gene TRBV5-1 combines with J gene TRBJ2-4; TRBD2 matches 8 bases. Germline trimming cut 2 bases from V and 9 bases from J; bases unmatched to any gene: 13. The germline V gene encodes CDR1 SGHRS and CDR2 YFSETQ. The CDR3 is made up of 16 amino acids. CDR3 nucleotides: TGCGCCAGCAGCTTTTACGGCGGGAGGAATGGAAGCATTCAGTACTTC. Translating it yields CASSFYGGRNGSIQYF.

V is TRBV4-1 and J is TRBJ1-1, with 10 bases aligning to TRBD1. V trimming: 1 base; J trimming: 0 bases; junction bases outside the gene matches: 2. Germline loops: CDR1 MGHRA, CDR2 YSYEKL. This CDR3 has 16 amino acids. For the CDR3, the DNA is TGCGCCAGCAGCCAAGGTGGGACAGGGGTGAACACTGAAGCTTTCTTT. Protein: CASSQGGTGVNTEAFF.

The V and J genes are TRBV6-5 and TRBJ2-5; perhaps TRBD2 as D (5 bases). Gene TRBJ2-7 matches the end of the DNA better, so the J call may be wrong. This CDR3 region has 15 residues. Germline-derived CDR1 and CDR2 are MNHEY and SVGAGI. The CDR3: CASSYLASNGYEQYF. The CDR3 region has the DNA TGTGCCAGCAGTTACTTGGCTAGCAATGGGTACGAGCAGTACTTC.

The rearrangement uses TRBV4-1 and TRBJ1-5, with 9 positions matching TRBD1. Losses at the gene ends were 1 base for V and 5 bases for J; bases not matched to a gene: 3. This CDR3 has 15 residues. The V gene's germline CDR1 is MGHRA and CDR2 YSYEKL. The CDR3 sequence is CASSQAWDRDQPQHF. For the CDR3, the DNA is TGCGCCAGCAGCCAAGCTTGGGACAGGGATCAGCCCCAGCATTTT.

The chain joins TRBV3-1 to TRBJ2-4, with 8 nucleotides matching TRBD1. The J call is in doubt because the DNA end fits TRBJ2-5 better. The CDR3 has 16 residues. CDR1 is LGHDT, CDR2 YNNKEL, per germline (reference sequence). CDR3: CASSQDQSRGRETQYF. The DNA for the CDR3 is TGTGCCAGCAGCCAAGATCAGTCCAGGGGGCGAGAGACCCAGTACTTC.

This clonotype appeared once. Sequence at one end of the junction differs from germline and may be a read error. The J gene is TRBJ2-5, the V gene TRBV18, with TRBD2 matching 12 bases. Germline V CDR1 and CDR2: KGHSH, LQKENI. The CDR3 runs 16 residues. CDR3 nucleotides: TGTGCCTGCTCACCGAGGACTAGCGGGACTAAAGAGACCCAGTACTTC. Translation: CACSPRTSGTKETQYF.

This clonotype was seen just once. The V and J genes are TRBV4-3 and TRBJ2-1; possibly TRBD2 for D (6 bases). V lost 5 bases and J lost 10, with 15 bases in between. Germline CDR1 is LGHNA and CDR2 is YSLEER. The CDR3 is made up of 13 amino acids. This CDR3 reads CASSSGSGREQFF. The CDR3 DNA sequence: TGCGCCAGCAGCAGCGGATCAGGGAGGGAGCAGTTCTTC.

This chain connects TRBV30 to TRBJ2-1, with 7 nucleotides matching TRBD1. Losses at the gene ends were 1 base for V and 5 bases for J; bases not matched to a gene: 5. CDR3 length: 14 residues. Germline V gene data show CDR1 as GTSNPN and CDR2 as SVGIG (reference sequence). CDR3 amino acids: CAWSAGGSNNEQFF. CDR3 nucleotides: TGTGCCTGGAGTGCAGGGGGTTCGAACAATGAGCAGTTCTTC.

This chain uses TRBV28 with TRBJ2-7; TRBD1 matches at 7 bases. Germline V CDR1 and CDR2: MDHEN, SYDVKM. This CDR3 is 15 amino acids long. The junction had 9 bases not matched to a gene; V was cut back by 5 bases and J by 2 bases. Written as DNA, the CDR3 is TGTGCCAGCAGTATACCACAGGGGTCCCCCTACGAGCAGTACTTC. It codes for CASSIPQGSPYEQYF.

This clonotype occurred a few times. The rearrangement joins TRBV15 to TRBJ2-3; D possibly corresponds to TRBD1 (6 bases). Trimming shortened V by 5 bases and J by 5 bases, and 20 bases separated the two germline ends. The CDR3 consists of 16 residues. Germline-derived CDR1 and CDR2 are LNHNV and YYDKDF (reference sequence). CDR3 sequence reads: CATSGIGQPRGDTQYF. Written as DNA, the CDR3 is TGTGCCACCAGCGGAATCGGACAGCCCCGCGGAGATACGCAGTATTTT.

V gene TRBV11-1 combines with J gene TRBJ2-1; 8 positions match TRBD2. Germline CDR1 SGHAT, CDR2 FQDESV (reference sequence). This CDR3 spans 15 amino acids. Trimming removed 2 bases from V and 4 bases from J; junction bases left unmatched: 4. The CDR3 protein is CASSLKRGLYNEQFF. CDR3 nucleotides: TGTGCCAGCAGCTTAAAGCGGGGGTTATACAATGAGCAGTTCTTC.

The chain recombines TRBV7-9 with TRBJ1-2; no reliable D call. This CDR3 spans 12 amino acids. Trimming took off 1 base at V and 6 bases at J, with 6 bases between the two ends. The V gene's germline CDR1 is SEHNR and CDR2 FQNEAQ (reference sequence). The chain's CDR3 is CASSLGRNGYTF. The DNA for the CDR3 is TGTGCCAGCAGCTTAGGGCGGAATGGCTACACCTTC.

This chain joins TRBV6-2 or TRBV6-3 and TRBJ2-3; D is unclear. The CDR3 has 12 residues. Germline CDR1 MNHEY, CDR2 SVGEGT. Trimming removed 8 bases at V and 2 bases at J, with 8 bases between. The CDR3 is CASRALTDTQYF. The DNA for the CDR3 is TGTGCCAGCCGGGCCCTCACAGATACGCAGTATTTT.

In its sample, this clonotype was seen a few times. The CDR3 protein is CASGQTRQAYEQYF. CDR3 DNA sequence: TGTGCCAGCGGACAGACTAGACAGGCCTACGAGCAGTACTTC. The chain joins TRBV7-8 to TRBJ2-7; D might be TRBD1 or TRBD2, each matching 6 bases. V shed 8 bases and J shed 2 bases, with 16 bases lying between them. Looked up from germline, CDR1 is SGHVS and CDR2 is FQNEAQ. CDR3 size: 14 residues.

This clonotype turned up a few times. The chain is built from TRBV11-2 and TRBJ2-1; D remains ambiguous. Between the trimmed V and J ends, which lost 1 base and 2 bases, there was a span of 9 bases. There are 15 residues in the CDR3. Germline values: CDR1 SGHAT, CDR2 FQNNGV. CDR3 in amino acids: CASSLGVRTYNEQFF. CDR3 sequence (DNA): TGTGCCAGCAGCTTAGGTGTCAGGACCTACAATGAGCAGTTCTTC.

V is TRBV7-2 and J is TRBJ1-1; a weak D match, TRBD1 (5 bases). Germline lookup yields CDR1 SGHTA and CDR2 FQGNSA. The CDR3 is 19 amino acids. The V end lost 2 bases, the J end lost 3 bases, and 25 bases lay between the germline ends. CDR3: CASSLSAGRLTMAYTEAFF. DNA for the CDR3: TGTGCCAGCAGCTTATCGGCGGGACGGCTTACCATGGCGTACACTGAAGCTTTCTTT.

In DNA form, the CDR3 reads TGCAGCGCCCCTGACAGGAGGAGCTCCTACAATGAGCAGTTCTTC. Its translation: CSAPDRRSSYNEQFF. This chain uses TRBV29-1 with TRBJ2-1; maybe TRBD1 (6 bases). CDR1 and CDR2 (germline): SQVTM, ANQGSEA. The CDR3 has 15 residues. Trimming left V 7 bases short and J 0 bases short, with 16 bases between.

Comment on this clonotype: One end of the junction varies from germline; a read error may be responsible. This chain links TRBV2 with TRBJ2-7; 8 positions match TRBD2. The CDR3 has 13 amino acids. Germline-derived CDR1 and CDR2 are SNHLY and FYNNEI. CDR3 loop: CASTSGRGYEQYF. As DNA, the CDR3 is TGTGCAAGCACGAGCGGGAGAGGATACGAGCAGTACTTC.

This clonotype has a handful of counts. The J gene is TRBJ2-7, the V gene TRBV15, with TRBD2 matching over 10 bases. Germline CDR1 and CDR2: LNHNV and YYDKDF (reference sequence). V gave up 0 bases and J gave up 6 bases; unmatched junction bases: 8. This CDR3 is built from 16 residues. CDR3 loop: CATSRDNPGLACEQYF. CDR3 DNA sequence: TGTGCCACCAGCAGAGACAACCCGGGACTAGCGTGCGAGCAGTACTTC.

This clonotype was counted ten times or more. The chain recombines TRBV11-2 with TRBJ2-7; TRBD1 matches 10 bases. The ends lost 5 bases at V and 2 bases at J; junction bases unmatched: 6. Germline V lookup: CDR1 SGHAT, CDR2 FQNNGV. CDR3 size: 15 residues. CDR3: CASSIDDRGPYEQYF. In DNA, the CDR3 is TGTGCCAGCAGCATCGACGACAGGGGGCCCTACGAGCAGTACTTC.

Comments on this clonotype: An end of the junction differs from the germline gene, which may be a read error. The rearrangement links TRBV5-1 to TRBJ2-1; 11 positions agree with TRBD2. The CDR3 is 18 amino acids. Germline V gene data show CDR1 as SGHRS and CDR2 as YFSETQ. The CDR3 loop reads CASSLGLAGPVVYHEQFF. The CDR3 bases are TGCGCCAGCAGCTTGGGACTAGCGGGACCTGTGGTCTACCATGAGCAGTTCTTC.

The chain combines TRBV3-1 with TRBJ2-7, with D unclear. V was pared by 0 bases and J by 6 bases, with 6 bases between. CDR3 size: 12 residues. Germline values: CDR1 LGHDT, CDR2 YNNKEL (reference sequence). CDR3 sequence reads: CASSQDAREQYF. The CDR3 coding sequence is TGTGCCAGCAGCCAAGACGCTCGCGAGCAGTACTTC.

The CDR3 nucleotides read TGTGCCAGCAGCGGACCCAGGGGGCGCGAGCAGTACTTC. Translated, it gives CASSGPRGREQYF. The chain has TRBV9 and TRBJ2-5; the match to TRBD1 covers 8 bases. The J call is uncertain, as TRBJ2-7 better fits the DNA end. Germline CDR1 is SGDLS and CDR2 is YYNGEE. The CDR3 runs to 13 residues.

This chain connects TRBV15 to TRBJ2-5; 11 nucleotides match TRBD2. CDR3 size: 16 residues. Germline V gene sequence: CDR1 LNHNV, CDR2 YYDKDF (reference sequence). The J segment lost 10 bases and the V segment lost 7 bases, leaving 17 bases of the junction unmatched. The CDR3 DNA is TGTGCCACCACCTCCGGCCGGACTAGCGGGCCGTCAGGCCAGTACTTC. The encoded protein is CATTSGRTSGPSGQYF.

The chain combines TRBV4-1 with TRBJ2-5, with D perhaps given as TRBD1 or TRBD2 (6 bases each). V was clipped by 0 bases and J by 6 bases, with 14 bases between them. Germline V gene data show CDR1 as MGHRA and CDR2 as YSYEKL. CDR3 length equals 15 residues. For the CDR3, the DNA is TGCGCCAGCAGCCAAGACCCCGGGGGCGGGAAGACCCAGTACTTC. The encoded protein is CASSQDPGGGKTQYF.

The chain has TRBV5-4 and TRBJ1-2; 7 bases map to TRBD1. Germline V gene lookup returns CDR1 SGHNT and CDR2 YYREEE (reference sequence). This CDR3 has 14 residues. The V and J ends lost 4 bases and 10 bases, in that order; junction bases with no gene match: 13. The CDR3 reads CASSGTGDLWDYTF. CDR3 nucleotides: TGTGCCAGCAGCGGTACAGGGGATCTATGGGACTACACCTTC.

The chain carries TRBV12-3 or TRBV12-4 and TRBJ1-5; TRBD1 might be the D (5 bases). The CDR3 is 13 residues long. V lost 5 bases, J lost 6 bases, and 11 bases lay in between. CDR3 residues: CASSRGSGQPQHF. Written as DNA, the CDR3 is TGTGCCAGCAGTCGGGGGTCTGGTCAGCCCCAGCATTTT.

Many counts were recorded for this clonotype. The chain combines TRBV3-1 with TRBJ2-7, with 8 bases fitting TRBD1. V gave up 4 bases and J gave up 3 bases; unmatched junction bases: 8. Looked up from germline, CDR1 is LGHDT and CDR2 is YNNKEL (reference sequence). This CDR3 has 15 residues. CDR3 in amino acids: CASSPPRGHSYEQYF. CDR3 sequence (DNA): TGTGCCAGCAGCCCACCCAGGGGGCACAGCTACGAGCAGTACTTC.